The entry below describes one T cell receptor (beta chain). Its target antigen remains unknown. Base quality data are lacking; no much larger clone is found one base away. From the germline V gene (reference sequence), CDR1 is WNHNN and CDR2 is SYGVQD. Between the V and J ends, shortened by 2 bases and 7 bases respectively, the junction contains 9 bases. From its cysteine to its phenylalanine, the CDR3 spans 14 amino acids. Only the CDR3 part of the read is kept: 42 bases, read in frame from the first base. The Qiagen DNeasy kit was used to extract genomic DNA both from unsorted PBMCs and from the negatively selected CD4+ and CD8+ fractions. TCR beta CDR3 regions were subjected to amplification by immunoSEQ multiplex PCR with primers that anneal to V and J segments. A synthetic immune receptor repertoire was used to minimize amplification bias, and any residual bias was removed computationally once sequencing was done. The study's processing was this. Repertoire diversity was quantified as the Shannon entropy index using custom Python scripts. Unsorted, CD4+ and CD8+ repertoires were analyzed separately, except in combined analyses where CD4+ and CD8+ sequences were merged in silico. A clone was considered expanded if an increase in frequency of at least 2-fold after treatment relative to C1D1 was found, and a pseudocount of 0.5 was applied to clones undetected at baseline. Clones with 0 or 1 copy at C1D1 were classified as singleton clones, and clones with 2 or more copies were classified as non-singleton clones. Clones expanded in unsorted samples were labelled as CD4+, CD8+ or unknown by matching protein sequences in sorted samples from the same patient. Wilcoxon tests on paired samples were used to test changes in diversity from C1D1 to C4D1. TCRdb obtained this table from immuneACCESS and retained in-frame rearrangements with V and J assigned. These tables miss some clones; where compared with another copy, unresolved V genes account for less than half of the shortfall, and the remainder is unexplained. V and J calls and clone size are copied from that table; D and trimming were computed from the DNA. The sample table records fewer than 3,000 clones; 60% to 85% of these occur just once. About 31% of the sample comes from the top ten.

This sample was included in a study of PD-1 blockade in classical Hodgkin lymphoma (dated by TCRdb to 2020 to 2021). About the study as a whole: Nivolumab dosing was 3 mg/kg intravenously every 2 weeks, continuing until either disease progression or unacceptable toxicity. The study used TCR beta sequencing and CyTOF to define a peripheral blood immune signature of response to PD-1 blockade in classical Hodgkin lymphoma.

The sample's time point, from its label and the paper: cycle 1 day 1 (C1D1), immediately before nivolumab initiation. All trial patients had relapsed after autologous stem cell transplantation, with cohorts A, B and C differing in prior brentuximab vedotin exposure. A Miltenyi CD8+ T cell isolation kit was used for magnetic negative selection to purify CD8+ T cells from thawed PBMCs. The trial cohort was composed of about 54 patients with relapsed/refractory classical Hodgkin lymphoma, for whom complete response, partial response or progressive disease was recorded as best overall response. In the multi-cohort phase II CheckMate 205 trial, trial patients received single-agent nivolumab. An independent review committee assessed best overall response by applying the 2007 International Working Group response criteria. Trial PBMCs were collected immediately before nivolumab initiation (C1D1) and during therapy at cycle 2 day 1 and cycle 4 day 1. After peripheral blood was drawn into 8 mL Vacutainer Cell Preparation Tubes, PBMCs were isolated by centrifugation and then cryopreserved. Purified CD4+ and CD8+ fractions were generated only in cases for which an additional PBMC sample was available. Magnetically labelled cells were removed on LS columns in a quadroMACS separator, and the flow-through was collected as the purified fraction.

Study-wide findings and limitations: CD4+ but not CD8+ TCR diversity rose significantly by C4D1 (p=0.0027 vs p=0.16), most apparent in complete responders (p=0.02). Baseline diversity similar to that of newly diagnosed patients was observed in trial patients achieving complete response, whereas significantly lower diversity was observed in partial responders and progressors. Patients starting nivolumab less than 1 year after ASCT had lower diversity and were excluded from later analyses to avoid confounding by immune reconstitution. Baseline TCR diversity was reported to be lower in newly diagnosed patients than in healthy donors and to be lower still in relapsed/refractory patients. The study was restricted to a single clinical trial cohort, and the causes of repertoire differences, possibly disease activity or prior therapy, were left undefined.

The receptor comes from a human donor with classical Hodgkin lymphoma. The input for sequencing was CD8+ T cells from blood, taken at baseline. The chain is made from TRBV10-1 and TRBJ1-6; TRBD1 is perhaps the D gene, given 5 matching bases. The DNA is as follows: TGCGCCAGCAGTGAGGGGAAGGGGAATTCACCCCTCCACTTT. Translation gives CASSEGKGNSPLHF.